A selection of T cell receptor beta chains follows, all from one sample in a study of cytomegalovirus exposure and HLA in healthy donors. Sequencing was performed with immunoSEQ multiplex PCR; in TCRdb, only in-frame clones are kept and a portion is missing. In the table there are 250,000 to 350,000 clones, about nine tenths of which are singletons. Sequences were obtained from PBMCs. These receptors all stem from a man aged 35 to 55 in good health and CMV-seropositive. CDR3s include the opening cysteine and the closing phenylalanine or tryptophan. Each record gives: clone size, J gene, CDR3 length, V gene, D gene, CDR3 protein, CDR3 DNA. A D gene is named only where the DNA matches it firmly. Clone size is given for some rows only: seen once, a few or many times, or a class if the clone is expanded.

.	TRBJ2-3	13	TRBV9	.	CASSPKLADTQYF	TGTGCCAGCAGCCCTAAGCTGGCAGATACGCAGTATTTT
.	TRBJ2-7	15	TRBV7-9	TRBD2	CASSKTSGATYEQYF	TGTGCCAGCAGTAAAACTAGCGGAGCTACCTACGAGCAGTACTTC
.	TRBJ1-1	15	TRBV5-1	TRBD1	CASRPSTGENTEAFF	TGCGCCAGCAGACCCTCGACAGGGGAAAACACTGAAGCTTTCTTT
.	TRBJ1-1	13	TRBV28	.	CASSLSRAGEAFF	TGTGCCAGCAGTTTATCCCGGGCAGGGGAAGCTTTCTTT
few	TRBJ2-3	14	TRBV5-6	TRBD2	CASSLRVAGYTQYF	TGTGCCAGCAGCTTGAGGGTAGCGGGTTATACGCAGTATTTT
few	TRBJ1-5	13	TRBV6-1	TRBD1	CASSGRQGQPQHF	TGTGCCAGCAGCGGTAGACAGGGTCAGCCCCAGCATTTT
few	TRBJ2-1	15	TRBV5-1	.	CASSLAESPYNEQFF	TGCGCCAGCAGCTTGGCGGAGTCCCCCTACAATGAGCAGTTCTTC
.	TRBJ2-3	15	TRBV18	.	CASSPTGGSTDTQYF	TGTGCCAGCTCACCCACAGGCGGAAGCACAGATACGCAGTATTTT
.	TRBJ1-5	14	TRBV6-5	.	CASSSDRFNQPQHF	TGTGCCAGCAGTTCGGACAGATTCAATCAGCCCCAGCATTTT
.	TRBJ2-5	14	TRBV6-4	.	CASSVLPGAETQYF	TGTGCCAGCAGTGTCTTACCAGGGGCAGAGACCCAGTACTTC
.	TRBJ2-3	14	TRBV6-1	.	CATRPAGEADTQYF	TGTGCCACGCGGCCAGCGGGCGAGGCAGATACGCAGTATTTT
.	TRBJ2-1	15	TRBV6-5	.	CASSYSVVGANEQFF	TGTGCCAGCAGTTATAGTGTTGTGGGGGCTAATGAGCAGTTCTTC
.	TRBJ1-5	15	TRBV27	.	CASRPRRAVNQPQHF	TGTGCCAGCAGACCCCGGAGGGCGGTGAATCAGCCCCAGCATTTT
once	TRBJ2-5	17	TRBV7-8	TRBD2	CASSLGSLAGAGETQYF	TGTGCCAGCAGCTTAGGAAGTTTGGCGGGAGCGGGAGAGACCCAGTACTTC
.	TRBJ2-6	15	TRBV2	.	CASRTVPSGANVLTF	TGTGCCAGCAGGACAGTACCCTCTGGGGCCAACGTCCTGACTTTC
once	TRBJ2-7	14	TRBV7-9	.	CASSFDGRGYEQYF	TGTGCCAGCAGCTTTGACGGCAGAGGCTACGAGCAGTACTTC
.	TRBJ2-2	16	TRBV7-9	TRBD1	CSSSSRTGSVTGELFF	TGTTCCAGCAGCTCCAGGACAGGGTCTGTCACCGGGGAGCTGTTTTTT
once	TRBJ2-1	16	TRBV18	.	CASSLSVRIFYNEQFF	TGTGCCAGCTCACTTTCGGTGCGGATCTTCTACAATGAGCAGTTCTTC
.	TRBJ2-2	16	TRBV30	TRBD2	CAWTQRGGAIIEELFF	TGTGCCTGGACCCAGCGGGGAGGGGCTATAATCGAGGAGCTGTTTTTT
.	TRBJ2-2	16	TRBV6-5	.	CASSSHRSLNTGELFF	TGTGCCAGCAGTTCCCACAGGAGCTTGAACACCGGGGAGCTGTTTTTT
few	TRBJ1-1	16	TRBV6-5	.	CASSYSSGGGNTEAFF	TGTGCCAGCAGTTACTCGTCTGGGGGCGGGAACACTGAAGCTTTCTTT
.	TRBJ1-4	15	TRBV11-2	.	CASSSQGSANEKLFF	TGTGCCAGCAGCTCCCAGGGGTCGGCTAATGAAAAACTGTTTTTT
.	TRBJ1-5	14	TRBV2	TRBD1	CASSGQGVIQPQHF	TGTGCCAGCTCGGGACAGGGGGTTATTCAGCCCCAGCATTTT
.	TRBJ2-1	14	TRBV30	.	CAWSVGGSYNEQFF	TGTGCCTGGAGTGTAGGGGGCTCCTACAATGAGCAGTTCTTC
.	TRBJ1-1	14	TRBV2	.	CASPKERWNTEAFF	TGTGCCAGCCCGAAGGAGCGGTGGAACACTGAAGCTTTCTTT
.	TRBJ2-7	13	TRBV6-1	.	CASSVGPQYEQYF	TGTGCCAGCAGTGTAGGTCCACAGTACGAGCAGTACTTC
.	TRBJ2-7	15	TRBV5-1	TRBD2	CASSLGLAGSHEQYF	TGCGCCAGCAGCTTGGGGCTAGCGGGATCCCACGAGCAGTACTTC
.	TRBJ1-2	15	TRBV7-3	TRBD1	CASSPSSGGQYGYTF	TGTGCCAGCAGCCCGTCCTCAGGGGGCCAGTATGGCTACACCTTC
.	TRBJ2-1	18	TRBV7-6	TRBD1	CASSQGYSGTGVYNEQFF	TGTGCCAGCAGCCAGGGGTATTCTGGGACAGGGGTTTACAATGAGCAGTTCTTC
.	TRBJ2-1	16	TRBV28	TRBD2	CASSENSGRAVNEQFF	TGTGCCAGCAGTGAAAATAGCGGGAGGGCCGTCAATGAGCAGTTCTTC
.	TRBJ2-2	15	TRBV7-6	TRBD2	CASSDSGRAGGELFF	TGTGCCAGCAGCGATAGCGGGAGGGCCGGCGGGGAGCTGTTTTTT
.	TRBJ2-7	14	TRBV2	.	CASSVGQADYEQYF	TGTGCCAGCAGTGTGGGCCAAGCCGACTACGAGCAGTACTTC
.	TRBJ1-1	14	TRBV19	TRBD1	CASSLDDRDSEAFF	TGTGCCAGTAGCCTCGATGACAGGGACTCTGAAGCTTTCTTT
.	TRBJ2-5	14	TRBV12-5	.	CASGLSGDQETQYF	TGTGCTAGTGGTTTATCGGGTGATCAAGAGACCCAGTACTTC
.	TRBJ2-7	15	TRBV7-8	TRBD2	CASSPEGLAAYEQYF	TGTGCCAGCAGCCCCGAAGGACTAGCGGCCTACGAGCAGTACTTC